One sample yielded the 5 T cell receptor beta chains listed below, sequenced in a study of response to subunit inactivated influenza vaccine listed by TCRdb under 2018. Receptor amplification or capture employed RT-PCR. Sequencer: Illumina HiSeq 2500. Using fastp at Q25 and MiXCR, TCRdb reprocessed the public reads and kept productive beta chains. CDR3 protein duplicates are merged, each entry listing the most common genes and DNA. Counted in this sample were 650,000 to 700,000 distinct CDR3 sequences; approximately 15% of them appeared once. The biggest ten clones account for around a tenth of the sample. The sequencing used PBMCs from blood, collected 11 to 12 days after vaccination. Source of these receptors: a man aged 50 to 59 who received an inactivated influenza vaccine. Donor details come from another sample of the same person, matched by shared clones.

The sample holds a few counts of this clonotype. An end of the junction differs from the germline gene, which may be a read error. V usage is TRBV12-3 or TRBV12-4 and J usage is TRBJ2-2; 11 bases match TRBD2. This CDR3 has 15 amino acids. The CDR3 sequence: CASSVAGGYTGELFF. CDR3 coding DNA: TGTGCCAGCAGTGTAGCGGGGGGGTACACCGGGGAGCTGTTTTTT.

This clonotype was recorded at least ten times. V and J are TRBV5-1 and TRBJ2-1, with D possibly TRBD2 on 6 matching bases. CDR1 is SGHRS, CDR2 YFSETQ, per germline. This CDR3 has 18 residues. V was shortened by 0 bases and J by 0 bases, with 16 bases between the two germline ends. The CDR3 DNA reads TGCGCCAGCAGCTTGGAGCGGGCAGGCACTAGCTCCTACAATGAGCAGTTCTTC. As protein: CASSLERAGTSSYNEQFF.

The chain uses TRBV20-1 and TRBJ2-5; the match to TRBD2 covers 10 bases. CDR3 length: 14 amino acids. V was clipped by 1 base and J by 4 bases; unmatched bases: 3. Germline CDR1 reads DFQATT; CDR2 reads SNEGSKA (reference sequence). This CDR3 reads CSARASGGGETQYF. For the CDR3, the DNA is TGCAGTGCTAGAGCTAGCGGGGGCGGAGAGACCCAGTACTTC.

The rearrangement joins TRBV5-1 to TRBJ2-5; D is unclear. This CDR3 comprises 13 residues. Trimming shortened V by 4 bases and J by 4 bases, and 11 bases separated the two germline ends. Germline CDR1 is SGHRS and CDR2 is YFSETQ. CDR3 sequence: CASSLQERETQYF. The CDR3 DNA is TGCGCCAGCAGCCTGCAGGAACGAGAGACCCAGTACTTC. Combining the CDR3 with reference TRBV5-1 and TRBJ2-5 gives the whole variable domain KAGVTQTPRYLIKTRGQQVTLSCSPISGHRSVSWYQQTPGQGLQFLFEYFSETQRNKGNFPGRFSGRQFSNSRSEMNVSTLELGDSALYLCASSLQERETQYFGPGTRLLVL.

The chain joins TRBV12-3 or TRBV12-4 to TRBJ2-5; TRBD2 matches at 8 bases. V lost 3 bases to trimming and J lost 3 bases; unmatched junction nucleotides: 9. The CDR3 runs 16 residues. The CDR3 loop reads CASSFFGTRIEETQYF. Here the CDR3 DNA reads TGTGCCAGCAGTTTTTTCGGGACTAGGATAGAAGAGACCCAGTACTTC.